These 32 T cell receptor beta chains share one sample of origin, sequenced in a study of T-cell memory formation after mild COVID-19 (dated by TCRdb to the early 2020s). The library was prepared using 5' RACE. The sequencer listed for this sample is Illumina NovaSeq 6000. The raw public reads went through TCRdb reprocessing: fastp at Q25, MiXCR clone calling, in-frame beta chains kept. Each entry merges the rows of one CDR3 protein and shows their most common DNA and genes. The sample profile shows 130,000 to 150,000 distinct CDR3 sequences; about 19% of them were found once. The ten largest clones represent around 2.5% of the sample. The specimen was PBMCs or a T cell subset sorted from them (not recorded which). The receptors come from an adult woman who had mild COVID-19 (a few samples of this study predate the infection). The sample titles of this study are shuffled in the database, so cell type and time point are left out; the donor was told from shared clones.

The chain has TRBV7-8 and TRBJ1-6; 8 positions match TRBD1. The V gene end was trimmed by 6 bases and the J gene end by 9 bases; junction bases not matched to a gene: 4. CDR1 is SGHVS, CDR2 FQNEAQ, per germline. CDR3 length: 13 residues. The DNA for the CDR3 is TGTGCCAGCAGGGACAGGGTTTTTTCACCCCTCCACTTT. Protein sequence: CASRDRVFSPLHF.

This clonotype has a handful of counts. The chain carries TRBV20-1 and TRBJ2-2, with D hard to call. V was cut by 3 bases and J by 1 base, with 9 bases left in between. In germline, CDR1 is DFQATT, CDR2 SNEGSKA (reference sequence). The CDR3 spans 14 residues. The DNA for the CDR3 is TGCAGTGCTAGTTTTCGGAGGAACACCGGGGAGCTGTTTTTT. Protein: CSASFRRNTGELFF.

This clonotype has more than one count but fewer than ten. J is TRBJ2-3 and V is TRBV20-1, with D maybe TRBD2 (6 bases). Germline lookup yields CDR1 DFQATT and CDR2 SNEGSKA (reference sequence). The CDR3 loop spans 13 amino acids. The ends were cut back, 3 bases at V and 4 bases at J, with 11 bases in the middle. The chain's CDR3 is CSARGLAPDTQYF. CDR3 DNA: TGCAGTGCTAGGGGACTTGCTCCAGATACGCAGTATTTT.

CDR3 DNA sequence: TGTGCCAGCTCACCCCTTCAGGGAACCGATTCACCCCTCCACTTT. It yields the protein CASSPLQGTDSPLHF. The gene calls are TRBV18 and TRBJ1-6; possibly TRBD1 for D (5 bases). The CDR3 sequence is 15 residues long. CDR1 is KGHSH and CDR2 is LQKENI in the germline V gene. The ends were cut back, 3 bases at V and 8 bases at J, with 14 bases in the middle. The complete variable domain, with remaining parts taken from reference TRBV18 and TRBJ1-6, reads NAGVMQNPRHLVRRRGQEARLRCSPMKGHSHVYWYRQLPEEGLKFMVYLQKENIIDESGMPKERFSAEFPKEGPSILRIQQVVRGDSAAYFCASSPLQGTDSPLHFGNGTRLTVT.

This sequence joins TRBV7-9 and TRBJ2-2; D may be TRBD1 (5 bases). Trimming took 6 bases from V and 4 from J, leaving 6 bases between them. The CDR3 runs to 12 residues. Germline loops: CDR1 SEHNR, CDR2 FQNEAQ (reference sequence). The CDR3 coding sequence is TGTGCCAGCAGGCAGGGCACCGGGGAGCTGTTTTTT. The encoded protein is CASRQGTGELFF. Full variable domain (rest looked up from reference TRBV7-9 and TRBJ2-2): DTGVSQNPRHKITKRGQNVTFRCDPISEHNRLYWYRQTLGQGPEFLTYFQNEAQLEKSRLLSDRFSAERPKGSFSTLEIQRTEQGDSAMYLCASRQGTGELFFGEGSRLTVL.

The chain carries TRBV5-1 and TRBJ2-7, with D hard to call. The CDR3 covers 14 residues. V dropped 4 bases and J dropped 6 bases, with 17 bases sitting between them. Germline V gene sequence: CDR1 SGHRS, CDR2 YFSETQ. CDR3 bases: TGCGCCAGCAGCGAGATCCCTCCTACAAGCGAGCAGTACTTC. Its translation is CASSEIPPTSEQYF.

V and J are TRBV7-9 and TRBJ2-1; 7 bases are a match to TRBD2. The CDR3 has 11 amino acids. Germline loops: CDR1 SEHNR, CDR2 FQNEAQ (reference sequence). V dropped 8 bases and J dropped 8; count of bases not matched to a gene: 3. CDR3 DNA: TGTGCCAGCGGGGGGGAATATGAGCAGTTCTTC. Encoded protein: CASGGEYEQFF.

This clonotype has only a few counts. The J gene is TRBJ2-3, the V gene TRBV4-2; no definite D call. Trimming shortened V by 0 bases and J by 12 bases, and 13 bases separated the two germline ends. CDR1 and CDR2 from the germline V gene are LGHNA and YNFKEQ. There are 13 residues in the CDR3. Here the CDR3 reads CASSQERYYLQYF. CDR3 nucleotides: TGTGCCAGCAGCCAAGAAAGGTACTACCTTCAGTATTTT.

The chain has TRBV13 and TRBJ2-3; possibly TRBD1 or TRBD2 for D (5 bases each). Trimming took 0 bases from V and 1 from J, leaving 8 bases between them. The CDR3 totals 15 residues. Looked up from germline, CDR1 is PRHDT and CDR2 is FYEKMQ (reference sequence). The CDR3 DNA sequence: TGTGCCAGCAGCTTAGGGACGGGACGCACAGATACGCAGTATTTT. Translation gives CASSLGTGRTDTQYF.

The chain employs TRBV18 and TRBJ1-5, with unresolved D. The CDR3 is 14 amino acids. Trimming pared 3 bases from V and 7 bases from J, leaving 13 bases between. Per the germline V gene, CDR1 is KGHSH and CDR2 is LQKENI. CDR3 protein: CASSPAELGQPQHF. As DNA, the CDR3 is TGTGCCAGCTCACCCGCGGAGCTTGGGCAGCCCCAGCATTTT. The variable domain in full, completed from reference TRBV18 and TRBJ1-5, reads NAGVMQNPRHLVRRRGQEARLRCSPMKGHSHVYWYRQLPEEGLKFMVYLQKENIIDESGMPKERFSAEFPKEGPSILRIQQVVRGDSAAYFCASSPAELGQPQHFGDGTRLSIL.

This clonotype was detected only a few times. The chain couples TRBV5-1 to TRBJ2-4, with a tentative D call TRBD1 (6 bases). Germline values: CDR1 SGHRS, CDR2 YFSETQ. Trimming stripped 4 bases from V and 8 bases from J, with 16 bases between. The length of the CDR3 is 14 residues. The CDR3 DNA is TGCGCCAGCAGCCCGGACAGTTGGTCGGACATTCAGTACTTC. Its protein is CASSPDSWSDIQYF.

The V and J genes are TRBV6-6 and TRBJ1-1, with D hard to call. Between the trimmed V and J ends, which lost 7 bases and 8 bases, there was a span of 11 bases. Germline CDR1 MNHNY, CDR2 SVGAGI (reference sequence). CDR3 length: 11 residues. The CDR3 loop reads CASTSGGEAFF. CDR3 nucleotides: TGTGCCAGCACCTCCGGCGGGGAAGCTTTCTTT.

The chain employs TRBV7-2 and TRBJ2-1; D ambiguous. This CDR3 has 15 residues. Germline V lookup: CDR1 SGHTA, CDR2 FQGNSA. V was shortened by 3 bases and J by 0 bases, with 9 bases between the two germline ends. The CDR3 nucleotides read TGTGCCAGCAGCTTTCAGCCTCGCTCCTACAATGAGCAGTTCTTC. It codes for CASSFQPRSYNEQFF.

This rearrangement joins TRBV15 to TRBJ1-2; 7 bases agree with TRBD1. The V gene end was trimmed by 4 bases and the J gene end by 4 bases; junction bases not matched to a gene: 3. The CDR3 spans 13 residues. The germline V gene encodes CDR1 LNHNV and CDR2 YYDKDF (reference sequence). CDR3 coding DNA: TGTGCCACCAGCAACGACAGGGCCTATGGCTACACCTTC. Translated: CATSNDRAYGYTF.

Many counts were recorded for this clonotype. The chain employs TRBV5-5 and TRBJ2-1; D uncertain. The V gene lost 0 bases and the J gene lost 7 bases, with 5 bases spanning the gap. In germline, CDR1 is SGHKS, CDR2 YYEKEE (reference sequence). The CDR3 runs 12 residues. For the CDR3, the DNA is TGTGCCAGCAGCTTGGCTGGGAATGAGCAGTTCTTC. Protein product: CASSLAGNEQFF.

The rearrangement joins TRBV12-3 or TRBV12-4 to TRBJ2-3; a possible D gene is TRBD2 (7 bases). CDR3 size: 15 residues. Trimming removed 3 bases from V and 3 bases from J, with 13 bases in between. The CDR3 protein is CASSFAGARTDTQYF. As DNA, the CDR3 is TGTGCCAGCAGTTTCGCGGGGGCGCGGACAGATACGCAGTATTTT.

This clonotype was detected a few times. The chain combines TRBV10-3 with TRBJ2-3; TRBD2 matches 8 bases. The CDR3 loop spans 16 amino acids. CDR1 and CDR2 from the germline V gene are ENHRY and SYGVKD. J lost 2 bases, V lost 6 bases, and 10 bases had no gene match. The CDR3 DNA sequence: TGTGCCATCAGGAGCGGGAGTTGGTCCCTCACAGATACGCAGTATTTT. Translation gives CAIRSGSWSLTDTQYF.

V gene TRBV5-1 combines with J gene TRBJ1-1; D remains ambiguous. V lost 7 bases, J lost 7 bases, and 11 bases lay in between. Germline values: CDR1 SGHRS, CDR2 YFSETQ. This CDR3 spans 11 amino acids. The CDR3 protein is CASPPYSEAFF. CDR3 in DNA: TGCGCCAGCCCTCCTTACAGTGAAGCTTTCTTT.

The sample holds a few counts of this clonotype. The chain joins TRBV5-1 to TRBJ2-7, with D possibly TRBD1 on 5 matching bases. CDR1 is SGHRS, CDR2 YFSETQ, per germline. This CDR3 has 17 residues. Between the trimmed V and J ends, which lost 7 bases and 3 bases, there was a span of 26 bases. In DNA form, the CDR3 reads TGCGCCAGCGGCCATAGACCTAAAACTACAGGACACTACGAGCAGTACTTC. Protein: CASGHRPKTTGHYEQYF.

This clonotype showed up many times. The chain carries TRBV20-1 and TRBJ2-4; D gene uncertain. CDR3 size: 15 residues. CDR1 and CDR2 (germline): DFQATT, SNEGSKA (reference sequence). V was cut by 3 bases and J by 0 bases, with 12 bases left in between. CDR3 bases: TGCAGTGCTAGTGGGCAGCAAATAGCCAAAAACATTCAGTACTTC. Its translation: CSASGQQIAKNIQYF.

V and J are TRBV20-1 and TRBJ2-3, with TRBD2 matching 7 bases. This CDR3 is 10 amino acids long. CDR1 is DFQATT and CDR2 is SNEGSKA in the germline V gene (reference sequence). DNA for the CDR3: TGCAGGGCGGGGGCAGATACGCAGTATTTT. Protein: CRAGADTQYF.

This clonotype showed up many times. The rearrangement uses TRBV24-1 and TRBJ2-1, with a tentative D call TRBD2 (5 bases). From germline, CDR1 is KGHDR and CDR2 SFDVKD. The CDR3 is 15 residues long. V lost 6 bases and J lost 9, with 20 bases in between. CDR3 nucleotides: TGTGCCACCAGTTCCCCTAGTTTGAGGGCAGGTGAGCAGTTCTTC. As protein: CATSSPSLRAGEQFF.

This chain joins TRBV7-9 and TRBJ2-1; 9 positions match TRBD1. The CDR3 runs 15 residues. In germline, CDR1 is SEHNR, CDR2 FQNEAQ (reference sequence). The V segment lost 2 bases and the J segment 7 bases; nucleotides outside the gene matches: 6. As DNA, the CDR3 is TGTGCCAGCAGCTTACTGCGGACAGGGGTAAATGAGCAGTTCTTC. It yields the protein CASSLLRTGVNEQFF.

This clonotype was detected a few times. The rearrangement links TRBV24-1 to TRBJ2-2, with D perhaps given as TRBD1 or TRBD2 (6 bases each). Trimming removed 9 bases from V and 5 bases from J, with 15 bases in between. This CDR3 comprises 14 residues. Germline lookup yields CDR1 KGHDR and CDR2 SFDVKD. This CDR3 reads CATQRPGATGELFF. The CDR3 DNA follows: TGTGCCACCCAACGTCCGGGGGCAACCGGGGAGCTGTTTTTT.

In its sample, this clonotype was seen many times. This chain links TRBV29-1 with TRBJ2-6; no clear D gene. Trimming shortened V by 4 bases and J by 5 bases, and 15 bases separated the two germline ends. Germline CDR1 is SQVTM and CDR2 is ANQGSEA. The CDR3 sequence is 15 residues long. For the CDR3, the DNA is TGCAGCGTTGGATACCGGGCAAACTGGGCCAACGTCCTGACTTTC. It specifies CSVGYRANWANVLTF.

The V gene is TRBV6-1, the J gene TRBJ1-3, with D unresolved. Germline V lookup: CDR1 MNHNS, CDR2 SASEGT. This CDR3 is built from 15 residues. Trimming took off 1 base at V and 7 bases at J, with 14 bases between the two ends. CDR3 sequence reads: CASSEDPSRRNTIYF. The CDR3 DNA follows: TGTGCCAGCAGTGAAGATCCCTCGAGGAGGAACACCATATATTTT.

V and J are TRBV12-3 or TRBV12-4 and TRBJ2-6; D tentatively reads TRBD1 or TRBD2 (7 bases each). Trimming shortened V by 5 bases and J by 1 base, and 24 bases separated the two germline ends. This CDR3 has 20 residues. CDR3 nucleotides: TGTGCCAGCAGTCCCCACCCTGGGAGGGGGCGCCGGTCTGGGGCCAACGTCCTGACTTTC. It specifies CASSPHPGRGRRSGANVLTF.

This clonotype has at least ten counts. The chain is built from TRBV20-1 and TRBJ2-1; D might be TRBD1 (5 bases). The CDR3 contains 14 residues. Germline lookup yields CDR1 DFQATT and CDR2 SNEGSKA (reference sequence). V lost 0 bases and J lost 6, with 12 bases in between. The CDR3 coding sequence is TGCAGTGCTAGAGATGGAAGGGGATCCAATGAGCAGTTCTTC. It is translated as CSARDGRGSNEQFF.

The sample holds many counts of this clonotype. The rearrangement uses TRBV7-9 and TRBJ2-7, with TRBD2 as a possible D gene (5 bases). CDR1 SEHNR and CDR2 FQNEAQ come from the germline V gene (reference sequence). The CDR3 has 13 residues. V dropped 7 bases and J dropped 1 base, with 11 bases sitting between them. CDR3 sequence (DNA): TGTGCCAGCACCCTAGCTCTATCCTACGAGCAGTACTTC. It is translated as CASTLALSYEQYF.

The gene calls are TRBV5-5 and TRBJ2-5; D is ambiguous. CDR1 is SGHKS, CDR2 YYEKEE, per germline (reference sequence). V lost 2 bases and J 5 bases, leaving 16 bases between the germline ends. CDR3 length: 15 residues. The CDR3 spells CASSFGSNFLETQYF. The CDR3 DNA is TGTGCCAGCAGCTTCGGGTCGAACTTCTTGGAGACCCAGTACTTC.

The chain carries TRBV6-5 and TRBJ2-7; TRBD2 matches at 8 bases. CDR1 and CDR2 from the germline V gene are MNHEY and SVGAGI. The V gene end was trimmed by 2 bases and the J gene end by 4 bases; junction bases not matched to a gene: 7. CDR3 size: 15 residues. CDR3 DNA sequence: TGTGCCAGCAGTTACGTAACGGGGGGGGAATACGAGCAGTACTTC. It specifies CASSYVTGGEYEQYF.

Only one count was recorded for this clonotype. V gene TRBV10-3 combines with J gene TRBJ2-3; 12 nucleotides agree with TRBD2. V gave up 2 bases and J gave up 3 bases; unmatched junction bases: 3. In germline, CDR1 is ENHRY, CDR2 SYGVKD. CDR3 size: 16 residues. The CDR3 nucleotides read TGTGCCATCAGTGAGCCGACTAGCGGGAGAACAGATACGCAGTATTTT. Translating it yields CAISEPTSGRTDTQYF.